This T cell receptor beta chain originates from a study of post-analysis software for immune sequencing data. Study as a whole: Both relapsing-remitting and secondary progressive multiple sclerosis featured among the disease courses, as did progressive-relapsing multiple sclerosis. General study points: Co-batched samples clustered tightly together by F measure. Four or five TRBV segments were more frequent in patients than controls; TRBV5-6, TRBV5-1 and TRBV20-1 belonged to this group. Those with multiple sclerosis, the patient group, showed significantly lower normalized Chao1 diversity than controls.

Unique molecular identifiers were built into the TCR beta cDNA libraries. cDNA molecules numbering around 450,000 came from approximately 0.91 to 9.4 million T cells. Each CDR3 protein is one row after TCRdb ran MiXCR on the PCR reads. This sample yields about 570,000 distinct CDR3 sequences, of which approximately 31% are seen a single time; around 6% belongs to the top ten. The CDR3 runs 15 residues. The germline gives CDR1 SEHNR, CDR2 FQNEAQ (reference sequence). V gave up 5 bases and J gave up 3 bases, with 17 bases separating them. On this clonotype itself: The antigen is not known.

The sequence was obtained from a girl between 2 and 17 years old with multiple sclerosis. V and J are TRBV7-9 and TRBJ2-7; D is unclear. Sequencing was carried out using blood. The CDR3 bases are TGTGCCAGCAGCCTTGCGGTCTCCGCCAACTACGAGCAGTACTTC. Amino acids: CASSLAVSANYEQYF.